These 5 T cell receptor beta chains were all obtained from the same sample, sequenced in a study of cytomegalovirus exposure and HLA in healthy donors. The PCR made use of 60 Vbeta and 13 Jbeta primers. The protocol was immunoSEQ multiplex PCR, while the TCRdb copy is restricted to in-frame clones and leaves out a portion. The data contain around 52,000 clones, about 86% of them seen just once; the ten biggest clones take up around 1.7%. Specimen: PBMCs. These receptors all come from a man aged 40-49 years in good health and CMV-seronegative.

This clone was counted a few times. The chain is built from TRBV5-6 and TRBJ2-1; D uncertain. V lost 4 bases to trimming and J lost 11 bases, with 10 bases between them. Looked up from germline, CDR1 is SGHDT and CDR2 is YYEEEE. The length of the CDR3 is 11 residues. As DNA, the CDR3 is TGTGCCAGCAGCGCGGATATTAAGCAGTTCTTC. It is translated as CASSADIKQFF.

The J gene is TRBJ1-1, the V gene TRBV7-3; D remains unclear. Germline CDR1 is SGHTA and CDR2 is FQGTGA. Trimming left V 2 bases short and J 3 bases short, with 7 bases between. The CDR3 is 13 amino acids. The CDR3 region has the DNA TGTGCCAGCAGCTTATTCGGGGACACTGAAGCTTTCTTT. Protein: CASSLFGDTEAFF.

The chain recombines TRBV28 with TRBJ2-1; TRBD1 matches 7 bases. Looked up from germline, CDR1 is MDHEN and CDR2 is SYDVKM. The CDR3 covers 18 residues. Losses at the gene ends were 6 bases for V and 0 bases for J; bases not matched to a gene: 14. CDR3 DNA: TGTGCCAGCAGCCTCCCCGAGACAGGGTTCAGCTCCTACAATGAGCAGTTCTTC. This encodes CASSLPETGFSSYNEQFF.

J is TRBJ1-6 and V is TRBV9; tentative D call: TRBD1 (6 bases). CDR3 length: 14 residues. CDR1 is SGDLS, CDR2 YYNGEE, per germline. Deletions cut 4 bases from V and 10 bases from J, with 15 bases between. CDR3 region: CASSSEAQGSPLHF. CDR3 in DNA: TGTGCCAGCAGCTCCGAGGCTCAGGGGTCACCCCTCCACTTT.

This chain connects TRBV5-4 to TRBJ2-5, with 7 positions matching TRBD2. In germline, CDR1 is SGHNT, CDR2 YYREEE (reference sequence). After removal of 1 base from V and 2 bases from J, the junction contained 2 bases not matched to a gene. There are 14 residues in the CDR3. CDR3 DNA sequence: TGTGCCAGCAGCTTGTGGGGACTACAAGAGACCCAGTACTTC. Protein: CASSLWGLQETQYF.